This is a list of T cell receptor beta chains from one sample in a study of glioma-infiltrating T cells. One entry per CDR3 protein results from TCRdb running MiXCR on the multiplex PCR reads. The sample has about 93,000 distinct CDR3 sequences; approximately 42% are singletons. The sequenced sample consisted of glioma tissue, nonneoplastic brain tissue, or PBMCs (not recorded which). The receptors come from a human donor with low-grade glioma or glioblastoma, undergoing nonglioma brain surgery, or in good health (not recorded which). Each CDR3 is given with its conserved first and last residue.

j_gene	v_gene	CDR3aa
TRBJ1-1	TRBV20-1	CSARDRPGQGAFF
TRBJ2-5	TRBV2	CASSTALAGGMAQYF
TRBJ2-5	TRBV5-4	CASSLVGNEQYF
TRBJ2-5	TRBV9	CASSATSGRTETQYF
TRBJ1-2	TRBV28	CASREGSGYTF
TRBJ2-2	TRBV5-4	CASSAATGNTVELFF
TRBJ1-2	TRBV14	CASSQDRGHGYTF
TRBJ2-3	TRBV10-1	CASSESWTSGGLTDTQYF
TRBJ1-3	TRBV20-1	CSAGSWGNTIYF
TRBJ2-1	TRBV24-1	CATSGTSVSTYNEQFF
TRBJ1-5	TRBV6-1	CASSEYKAGQISNQPQHF
TRBJ2-1	TRBV13	CASSLGPAGGYNEQFF
TRBJ2-5	TRBV6-1	CASGSGGGWETQYF
TRBJ1-1	TRBV2	CASSDLDRKAFF
TRBJ1-3	TRBV20-1	CSVGQGWGNTIYF
TRBJ2-1	TRBV6-1	CASRTGVHGEQFF
TRBJ1-1	TRBV7-9	CASSWGNTEAFF
TRBJ2-7	TRBV29-1	CSVGQISREQYF
TRBJ2-7	TRBV7-8	CASSLKFLSASYEQYF
TRBJ2-1	TRBV18	CASSPTGENHNEQFF
TRBJ2-1	TRBV6-5	CASSYSQYEQFF
TRBJ2-3	TRBV25-1	CASSVGQGDTQYF
TRBJ1-1	TRBV27	CASSFRHNTEAFF
TRBJ2-7	TRBV5-1	CASSSSGSYEQYF
TRBJ2-1	TRBV19	CASSILLAGSNEQFF
TRBJ2-5	TRBV7-9	CASSGQRYEETQYF
TRBJ2-3	TRBV7-2	CASSFDRGSTDTQYF
TRBJ2-7	TRBV15	CATSRGGATYEQYF
TRBJ2-1	TRBV19	CASSVAGGPYNEQFF
TRBJ2-1	TRBV30	CAGWDFNNEQFF
TRBJ2-5	TRBV20-1	CSATTPSGEEAQYF
TRBJ2-7	TRBV6-6	CASSYSGPNSYEQYF
TRBJ2-5	TRBV27	CASRKAGYEETQYF
TRBJ2-1	TRBV6-2/TRBV6-3	CASSYSNPSSYNEQFF
TRBJ2-5	TRBV28	CASRLAEGTETQYF
TRBJ2-3	TRBV28	CASRLTSGTSTDTQYF
TRBJ2-6	TRBV7-8	CASTYRDRTTGANVLTF
TRBJ2-7	TRBV20-1	CSASATQSYEQYF
TRBJ1-1	TRBV20-1	CSANRQNTEAFF
TRBJ2-7	TRBV20-1	CSARGGVSYEQYF
TRBJ2-3	TRBV7-6	CASSLWVGTDTQYF
TRBJ1-4	TRBV7-8	CASSLAQGASEKLFF
TRBJ1-5	TRBV19	CASSIRGLGQPQHF
TRBJ2-4	TRBV5-1	CASSLGPGQGNIQYF
TRBJ1-2	TRBV29-1	CSVWGGGNDYGYTF
TRBJ2-7	TRBV20-1	CSARSTGTWGYEQYF
TRBJ2-1	TRBV19	CASSPRDRPYNEQFF
TRBJ1-5	TRBV6-1	CASSGDREGGVNQPQHF
TRBJ2-7	TRBV7-8	CASSLVGSSYEQYF
TRBJ2-5	TRBV7-2	CASSGGLSGRAIGTQYF